This TCR beta chain was recovered during a study of T cells expressing NK-cell markers. The CDR3 has 18 residues. Germline lookup yields CDR1 MGHRA and CDR2 YSYEKL. TCRdb reprocessed the 5' RACE reads and keeps a single row for each CDR3 protein, giving no DNA. In total, the table holds some 460,000 distinct CDR3 sequences. This TCR derives from a woman between 50 and 59 years old in good health. The material sequenced was blood T cells: a sorted CD56 or NKG2C T cell subset, CD4+ or CD8+ T cells, or bulk PBMC T cells (not recorded which). V usage is TRBV4-1 and J usage is TRBJ1-1; there is no DNA to check the TCRdb D call of TRBD1. Here the CDR3 reads CASSQEAVPTGMGAEAFF.